This T cell receptor (beta chain) emerged from a study of cytomegalovirus exposure and HLA in healthy donors. Points from the study as a whole: Highly shared variants forming one cluster were likely a sequencing artifact. Usually a TCR sequence was rare, but some public TCRs were found in many donors. The study assumed roughly uniform donor sequencing depth for presence/absence analyses.

This CDR3 has 15 residues. Unmatched junction bases numbered 5, after V lost 1 base and J lost 8 bases. Germline V gene lookup returns CDR1 SGHTS and CDR2 YDEGEE. The PCR made use of 60 Vbeta and 13 Jbeta primers. Measured with immunoSEQ multiplex PCR; TCRdb has only the in-frame clones, and not every one. The data contain around 150,000 clones, roughly 78% of them singletons. With respect to this clone: The antigen is not known.

At the time of sampling, donors were nominally healthy, though unrecorded immune exposures were likely. V gene TRBV5-8 combines with J gene TRBJ1-6; the match to TRBD1 covers 8 bases. The sequenced sample consisted of PBMCs. The TCR originated in a man aged 35 to 55 in good health and CMV-seropositive. CDR3: CASSLLGQGYSPLHF. The CDR3 DNA reads TGTGCCAGCAGCTTGCTTGGACAGGGTTATTCACCCCTCCACTTT.